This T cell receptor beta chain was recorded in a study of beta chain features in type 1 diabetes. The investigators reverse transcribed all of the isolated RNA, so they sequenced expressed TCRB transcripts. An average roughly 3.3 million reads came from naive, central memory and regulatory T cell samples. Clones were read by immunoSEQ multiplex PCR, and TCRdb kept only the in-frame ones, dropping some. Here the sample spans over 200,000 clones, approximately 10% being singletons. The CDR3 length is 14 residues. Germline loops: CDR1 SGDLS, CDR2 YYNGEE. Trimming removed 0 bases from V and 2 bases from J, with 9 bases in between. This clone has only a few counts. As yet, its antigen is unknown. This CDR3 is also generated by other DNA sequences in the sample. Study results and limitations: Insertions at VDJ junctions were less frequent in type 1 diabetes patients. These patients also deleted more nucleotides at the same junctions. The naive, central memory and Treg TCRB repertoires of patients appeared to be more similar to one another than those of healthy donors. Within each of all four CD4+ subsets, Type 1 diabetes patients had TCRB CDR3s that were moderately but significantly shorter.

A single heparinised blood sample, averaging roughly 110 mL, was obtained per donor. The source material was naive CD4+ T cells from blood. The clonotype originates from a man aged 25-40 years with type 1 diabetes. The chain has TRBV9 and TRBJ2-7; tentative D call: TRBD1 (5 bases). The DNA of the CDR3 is TGTGCCAGCAGCGTAGGGGCAGGGACCTACGAGCAGTACTTC. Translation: CASSVGAGTYEQYF. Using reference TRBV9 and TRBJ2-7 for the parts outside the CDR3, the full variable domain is DSGVTQTPKHLITATGQRVTLRCSPRSGDLSVYWYQQSLDQGLQFLIQYYNGEERAKGNILERFSAQQFPDLHSELNLSSLELGDSALYFCASSVGAGTYEQYFGPGTRLTVT.